This record concerns one T cell receptor (beta chain) sequence. This clonotype was detected only a few times. Its specific antigen is unknown. No base qualities exist here, and no much larger clone lies one base off it. Germline trimming amounts to 2 bases on V and 0 bases on J, with 3 as the count of junction bases outside the gene matches. The CDR3 goes from the cysteine to the phenylalanine over 15 residues. The sequence is cut down to CDR3 DNA, 45 bases in frame from base 1. Taken from the germline V gene, the CDR1 and CDR2 loops are SGHTA and FQGTGA. The sample belongs to a study of T cell repertoires in cytomegalovirus infection (dated by TCRdb to 2018 to 2020). With respect to the entire study: Donor HLA type was relevant to the analysis, as public TCR beta signatures indicated carriage of CMV infection together with the matching HLA type. Overall study outcomes, separate from this receptor: In both this cohort and an independent cohort of over 350 donors, the cumulative frequency of public TCR beta family members distinguished carriers of CMV infection plus the relevant HLA type. In the ex vivo response, HLA-C-restricted CMV-specific TCR beta clonotypes were dominant, and in two of eight donors the single most frequent clonotype came from this HLA-C-restricted group.

TCRdb names Illumina HiSeq 1500 as the instrument used. Clones were called with MiXCR by TCRdb after fastp trimmed the public reads at Q25, and only in-frame beta chains were retained. Every distinct CDR3 protein forms one entry, paired with its most common genes and DNA. The sample has approximately 500,000 distinct CDR3 sequences on record, roughly 29% of them singletons. 13% of the sample is in the top ten clones. Sequenced sample: PBMCs. The sequence was collected from a human donor in good health (CMV status not recorded). Some clones in this sample may be carry-over from other donors' samples. The rearrangement joined TRBV7-3 to TRBJ2-7, and 8 junctional nucleotides match TRBD2. This receptor carries the CDR3 CASSLAGGISYEQYF. The nucleotides read TGTGCCAGCAGCTTAGCGGGAGGTATCTCCTACGAGCAGTACTTC.